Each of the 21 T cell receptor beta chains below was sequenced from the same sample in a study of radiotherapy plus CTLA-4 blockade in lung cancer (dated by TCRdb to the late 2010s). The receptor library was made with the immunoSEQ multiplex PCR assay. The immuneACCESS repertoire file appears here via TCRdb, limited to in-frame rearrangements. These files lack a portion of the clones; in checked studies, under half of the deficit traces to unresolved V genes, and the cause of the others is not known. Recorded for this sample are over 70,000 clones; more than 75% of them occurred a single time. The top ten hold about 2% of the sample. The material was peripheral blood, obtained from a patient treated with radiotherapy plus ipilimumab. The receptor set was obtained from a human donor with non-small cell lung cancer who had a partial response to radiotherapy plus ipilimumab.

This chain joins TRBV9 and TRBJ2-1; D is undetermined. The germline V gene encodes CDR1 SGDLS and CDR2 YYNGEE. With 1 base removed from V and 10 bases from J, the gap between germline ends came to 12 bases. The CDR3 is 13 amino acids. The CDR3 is CASSVRQVHEQFF. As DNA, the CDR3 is TGTGCCAGCAGCGTAAGGCAGGTTCACGAGCAGTTCTTC.

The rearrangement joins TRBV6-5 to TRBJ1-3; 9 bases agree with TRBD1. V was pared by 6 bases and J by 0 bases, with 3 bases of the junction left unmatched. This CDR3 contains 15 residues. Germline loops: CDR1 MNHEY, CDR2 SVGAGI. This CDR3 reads CASRGTGRSGNTIYF. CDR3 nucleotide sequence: TGTGCCAGCAGGGGGACAGGGCGCTCTGGAAACACCATATATTTT.

The CDR3 loop is CASSVYRDGEAFF. The DNA of the CDR3 is TGCGCCAGCAGTGTGTACAGGGATGGTGAAGCTTTCTTT. The chain combines TRBV10-1 with TRBJ1-1, with D perhaps matching TRBD1 (6 bases). Germline V CDR1 and CDR2: WNHNN, SYGVQD (reference sequence). The CDR3 spans 13 residues. V lost 4 bases, J lost 7 bases, and 13 bases lay in between.

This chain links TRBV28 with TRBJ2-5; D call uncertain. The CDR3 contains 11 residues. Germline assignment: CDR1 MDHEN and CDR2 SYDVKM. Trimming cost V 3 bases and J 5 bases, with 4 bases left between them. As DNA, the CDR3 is TGTGCCAGCAGTTTGGGCGAGACCCAGTACTTC. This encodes CASSLGETQYF.

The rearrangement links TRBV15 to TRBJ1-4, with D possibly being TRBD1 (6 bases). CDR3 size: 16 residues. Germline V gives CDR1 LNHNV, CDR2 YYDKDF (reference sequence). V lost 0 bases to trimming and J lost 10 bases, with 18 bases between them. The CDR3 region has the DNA TGTGCCACCAGCAGAGAACGCAGGGGCCCCCAGGGAAAACTGTTTTTT. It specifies CATSRERRGPQGKLFF.

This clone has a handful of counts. The CDR3: CASSLGGTVSDEQFF. CDR3 sequence (DNA): TGTGCCAGCAGCTTAGGGGGGACAGTTAGCGATGAGCAGTTCTTC. The V call is TRBV7-2, the J call TRBJ2-1; TRBD1 matches at 7 bases. This CDR3 region has 15 residues. Germline CDR1 and CDR2: SGHTA and FQGNSA. J gave up 8 bases and V 1 base, and 8 bases lay outside the gene matches.

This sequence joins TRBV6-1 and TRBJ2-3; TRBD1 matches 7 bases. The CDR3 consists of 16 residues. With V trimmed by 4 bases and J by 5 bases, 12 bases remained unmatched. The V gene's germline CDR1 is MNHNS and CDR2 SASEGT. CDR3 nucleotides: TGTGCCAGCAGTGGGCTAAGAGGGGGCAAGGTAGATACGCAGTATTTT. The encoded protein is CASSGLRGGKVDTQYF.

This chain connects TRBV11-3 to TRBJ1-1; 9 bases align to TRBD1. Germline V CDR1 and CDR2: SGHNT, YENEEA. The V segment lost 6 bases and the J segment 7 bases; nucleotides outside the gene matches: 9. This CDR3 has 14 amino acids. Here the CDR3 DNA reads TGTGCCAGCAGTCCGGACAGGGGAGGGGGTGAAGCTTTCTTT. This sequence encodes CASSPDRGGGEAFF.

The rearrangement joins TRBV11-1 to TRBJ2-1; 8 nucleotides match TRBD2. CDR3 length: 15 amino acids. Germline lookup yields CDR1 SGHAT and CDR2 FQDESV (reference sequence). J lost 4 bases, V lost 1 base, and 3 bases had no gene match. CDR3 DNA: TGTGCCAGCAGCTTAGAGGTAGCGGGGTACAATGAGCAGTTCTTC. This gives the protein CASSLEVAGYNEQFF.

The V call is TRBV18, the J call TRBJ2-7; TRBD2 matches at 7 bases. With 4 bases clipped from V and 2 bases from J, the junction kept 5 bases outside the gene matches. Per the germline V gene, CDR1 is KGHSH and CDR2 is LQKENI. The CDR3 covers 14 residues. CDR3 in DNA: TGTGCCAGCTCACTCGGACTAGACGCCTACGAGCAGTACTTC. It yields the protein CASSLGLDAYEQYF.

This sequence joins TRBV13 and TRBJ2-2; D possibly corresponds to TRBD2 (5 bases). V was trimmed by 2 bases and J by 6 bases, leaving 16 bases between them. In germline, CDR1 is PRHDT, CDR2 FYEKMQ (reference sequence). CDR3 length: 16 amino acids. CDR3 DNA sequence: TGTGCCAGCAGCTTACGGAGGACGGCCGGGGCCGGGGAGCTGTTTTTT. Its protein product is CASSLRRTAGAGELFF.

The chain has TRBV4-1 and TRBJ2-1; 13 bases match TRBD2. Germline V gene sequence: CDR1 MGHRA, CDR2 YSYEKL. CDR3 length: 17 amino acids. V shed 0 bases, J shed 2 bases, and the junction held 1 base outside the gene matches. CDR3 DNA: TGCGCCAGCAGCCAAGATGGGACTAGCGGGACCTACAATGAGCAGTTCTTC. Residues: CASSQDGTSGTYNEQFF.

CDR3 residues: CASSLTYYEQYF. In nucleotides, the CDR3 is TGTGCCAGCAGTTTAACTTACTACGAGCAGTACTTC. V and J are TRBV28 and TRBJ2-7; the D is unclear. Germline loops: CDR1 MDHEN, CDR2 SYDVKM. Deletions cut 2 bases from V and 3 bases from J, with 5 bases between. The CDR3 is 12 amino acids.

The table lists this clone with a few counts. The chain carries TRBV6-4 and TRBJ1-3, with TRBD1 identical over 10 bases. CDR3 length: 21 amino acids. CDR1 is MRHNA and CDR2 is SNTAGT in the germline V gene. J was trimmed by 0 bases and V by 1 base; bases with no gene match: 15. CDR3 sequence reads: CASSDLYRDRGFHDSGNTIYF. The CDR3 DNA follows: TGTGCCAGCAGTGACTTATACCGGGACAGGGGCTTTCACGACTCTGGAAACACCATATATTTT.

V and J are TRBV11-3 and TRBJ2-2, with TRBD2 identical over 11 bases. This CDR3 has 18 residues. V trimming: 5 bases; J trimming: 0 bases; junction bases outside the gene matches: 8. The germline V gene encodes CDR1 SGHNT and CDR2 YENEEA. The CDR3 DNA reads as TGTGCCAGCAGCGCAGCCGGGACTAGCGGCCCGAACACCGGGGAGCTGTTTTTT. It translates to CASSAAGTSGPNTGELFF.

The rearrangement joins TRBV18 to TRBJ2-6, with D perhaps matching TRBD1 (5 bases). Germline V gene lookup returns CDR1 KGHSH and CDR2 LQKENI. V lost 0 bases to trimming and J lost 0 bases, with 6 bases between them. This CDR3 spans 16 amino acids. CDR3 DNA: TGTGCCAGCTCACCACCGGGGCTCTCTGGGGCCAACGTCCTGACTTTC. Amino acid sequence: CASSPPGLSGANVLTF.

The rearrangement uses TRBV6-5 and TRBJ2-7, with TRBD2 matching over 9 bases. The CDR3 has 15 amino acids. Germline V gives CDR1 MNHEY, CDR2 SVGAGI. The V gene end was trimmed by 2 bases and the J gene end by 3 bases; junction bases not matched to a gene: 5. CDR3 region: CASSYQREAFYEQYF. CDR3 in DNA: TGTGCCAGCAGTTACCAGCGGGAGGCCTTCTACGAGCAGTACTTC.

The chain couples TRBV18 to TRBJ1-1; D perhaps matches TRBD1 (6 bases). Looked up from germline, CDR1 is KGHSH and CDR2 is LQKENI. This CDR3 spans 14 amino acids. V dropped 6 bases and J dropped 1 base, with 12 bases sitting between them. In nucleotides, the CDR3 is TGTGCCAGCTCGCAGGGACAAAAGAACACTGAAGCTTTCTTT. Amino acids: CASSQGQKNTEAFF.

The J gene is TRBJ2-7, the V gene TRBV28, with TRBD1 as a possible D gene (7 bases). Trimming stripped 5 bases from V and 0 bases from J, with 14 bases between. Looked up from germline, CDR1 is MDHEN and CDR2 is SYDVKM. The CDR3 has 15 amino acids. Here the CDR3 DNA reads TGTGCCAGCAGTATACGCGGGACAGCCTCCTACGAGCAGTACGTC. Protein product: CASSIRGTASYEQYV.

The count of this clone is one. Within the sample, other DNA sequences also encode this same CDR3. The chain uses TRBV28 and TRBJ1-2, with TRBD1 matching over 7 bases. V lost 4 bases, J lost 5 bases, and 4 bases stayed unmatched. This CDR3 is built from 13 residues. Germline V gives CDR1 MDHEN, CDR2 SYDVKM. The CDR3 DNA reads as TGTGCCAGCAGTTCCGGACAGGAATATGGCTACACCTTC. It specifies CASSSGQEYGYTF.

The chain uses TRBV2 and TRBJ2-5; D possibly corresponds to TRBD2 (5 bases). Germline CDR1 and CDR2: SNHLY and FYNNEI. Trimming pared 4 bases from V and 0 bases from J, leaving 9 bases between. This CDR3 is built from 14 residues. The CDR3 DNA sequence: TGTGCCAGCAGTGGTCGGGAATACCAAGAGACCCAGTACTTC. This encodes CASSGREYQETQYF.